This entry describes one T cell receptor beta chain. Antigen: not known. The germline gives CDR1 MNHEY, CDR2 SMNVEV (reference sequence). Trimming stripped 3 bases from V and 5 bases from J, with 9 bases between. The CDR3 has 13 amino acids. Clones were sequenced by immunoSEQ multiplex PCR, and TCRdb holds only the in-frame ones, with some missing. Counted here are roughly 200,000 clones, approximately 94% occurring once; the ten biggest clones make up around 1.7%. The data were taken from a study of T cell responses to AZD1222 COVID-19 vaccine. Overall study results and limits: Spike regions recognized by vaccine-associated CD4 TCRs spanned the protein, led by 160-218 and 743-854. The breadth and depth of Spike-specific TCRs increased once two AZD1222 doses had been given.

The rearrangement uses TRBV27 and TRBJ2-3, with D perhaps given as TRBD1 or TRBD2 (6 bases each). This TCR came from an adult who received the MenACWY meningococcal vaccine as a control. The input for sequencing was peripheral blood, taken 28 days after the second dose of the MenACWY control vaccine. The CDR3: CASSFGGEDTQYF. The CDR3 DNA sequence: TGTGCCAGCAGTTTCGGGGGCGAAGATACGCAGTATTTT.